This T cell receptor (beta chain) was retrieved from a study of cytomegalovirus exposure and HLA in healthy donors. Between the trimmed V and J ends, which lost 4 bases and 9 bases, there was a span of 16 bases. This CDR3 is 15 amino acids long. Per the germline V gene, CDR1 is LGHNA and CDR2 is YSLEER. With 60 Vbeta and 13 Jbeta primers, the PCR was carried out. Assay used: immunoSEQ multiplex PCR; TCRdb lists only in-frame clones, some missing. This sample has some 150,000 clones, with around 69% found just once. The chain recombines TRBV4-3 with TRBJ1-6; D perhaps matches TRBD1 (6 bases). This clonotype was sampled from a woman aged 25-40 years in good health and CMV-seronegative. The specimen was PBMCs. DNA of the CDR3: TGCGCCAGCAGCCTTGGGGGGGCAGGGGCTTCACCCCTCCACTTT. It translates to CASSLGGAGASPLHF.